Following are 23 T cell receptor beta chains from one sample sequenced in a study of chemoradiotherapy in HPV16-positive cancers. Some clones are missing from TCRdb's copy, which holds only in-frame ones; the method was immunoSEQ multiplex PCR. The sample consists of roughly 5,200 clones, nearly 80% of them appearing once. Sample collection occurred from a patient who underwent chemoradiotherapy. Every receptor here comes from a human donor with HPV-associated anogenital cancer.

This rearrangement joins TRBV30 to TRBJ1-2, with 9 bases fitting TRBD1. CDR1 and CDR2 from the germline V gene are GTSNPN and SVGIG (reference sequence). This CDR3 is built from 15 residues. J was trimmed by 4 bases and V by 3 bases; bases with no gene match: 9. Here the CDR3 DNA reads TGTGCCTGGAGACTTCCTACAGGGGGCGGCTATGGCTACACCTTC. Residues: CAWRLPTGGGYGYTF.

V usage is TRBV27 and J usage is TRBJ2-3; D possibly corresponds to TRBD2 (7 bases). The germline gives CDR1 MNHEY, CDR2 SMNVEV (reference sequence). The CDR3 spans 14 residues. V shed 4 bases and J shed 5 bases, with 13 bases lying between them. CDR3 DNA sequence: TGTGCCAGCAGTTGGAGGGGGGGAAGAGATACGCAGTATTTT. It encodes CASSWRGGRDTQYF.

This chain connects TRBV6-1 to TRBJ1-1; D gene unclear. The CDR3 totals 13 residues. The germline V gene has CDR1 MNHNS and CDR2 SASEGT. V dropped 5 bases and J dropped 2 bases, with 9 bases sitting between them. CDR3 DNA: TGTGCCAGCAGTAACACACTTAACACTGAAGCTTTCTTT. Translated: CASSNTLNTEAFF.

This clone occurred once. The chain recombines TRBV4-1 with TRBJ1-3; D may be TRBD1 (5 bases). Deletions cut 0 bases from V and 4 bases from J, with 16 bases between. CDR1 MGHRA and CDR2 YSYEKL come from the germline V gene. This CDR3 contains 17 residues. In nucleotides, the CDR3 is TGCGCCAGCAGCCAAGAGGGTGGGTCTTGGGACGGAAACACCATATATTTT. Its translation is CASSQEGGSWDGNTIYF.

This chain links TRBV9 with TRBJ1-2; no firm D call. The CDR3 length is 12 residues. V was cut by 3 bases and J by 2 bases, with 5 bases left in between. CDR1 and CDR2 from the germline V gene are SGDLS and YYNGEE. In nucleotides, the CDR3 is TGTGCCAGCAGCGGTTGGAACTATGGCTACACCTTC. Its protein is CASSGWNYGYTF. The whole variable domain, remainder taken from reference TRBV9 and TRBJ1-2, is DSGVTQTPKHLITATGQRVTLRCSPRSGDLSVYWYQQSLDQGLQFLIQYYNGEERAKGNILERFSAQQFPDLHSELNLSSLELGDSALYFCASSGWNYGYTFGSGTRLTVV.

The chain employs TRBV18 and TRBJ1-6; D gene ambiguous. V lost 3 bases and J lost 0, with 6 bases in between. The germline CDR1 and CDR2 sequences are KGHSH and LQKENI. The CDR3 is 15 amino acids. The CDR3 sequence is CASSPSSSYNSPLHF. In DNA, the CDR3 is TGTGCCAGCTCACCCTCGAGCTCCTATAATTCACCCCTCCACTTT.

The chain recombines TRBV19 with TRBJ1-4, with D perhaps TRBD1 (5 bases). Trimming removed 4 bases from V and 8 bases from J, with 20 bases in between. This CDR3 has 16 amino acids. Germline V CDR1 and CDR2: LNHDA, SQIVND (reference sequence). The CDR3 region is CASSTRGDSQREKLFF. In DNA, the CDR3 is TGTGCCAGTAGTACGAGGGGAGACAGTCAAAGGGAAAAACTGTTTTTT.

The V and J genes are TRBV10-3 and TRBJ1-2; possible D gene TRBD1, 5 bases. CDR3 size: 11 residues. Germline lookup yields CDR1 ENHRY and CDR2 SYGVKD. The ends were cut back, 7 bases at V and 6 bases at J, with 9 bases in the middle. The CDR3 nucleotides read TGTGCCATCACGGGGGGTGATGGCTACACCTTC. It encodes CAITGGDGYTF.

The rearrangement links TRBV5-1 to TRBJ2-7; TRBD1 is a possible D gene (7 bases). The germline gives CDR1 SGHRS, CDR2 YFSETQ. This CDR3 spans 15 amino acids. The germline V and J ends were trimmed by 1 base and 1 base, with 12 bases remaining between them. The DNA of the CDR3 is TGCGCCAGCAGCTTGATTTCAGGGGGGTCCTACGAGCAGTACTTC. This encodes CASSLISGGSYEQYF. The full variable domain, completed using reference TRBV5-1 and TRBJ2-7, is KAGVTQTPRYLIKTRGQQVTLSCSPISGHRSVSWYQQTPGQGLQFLFEYFSETQRNKGNFPGRFSGRQFSNSRSEMNVSTLELGDSALYLCASSLISGGSYEQYFGPGTRLTVT.

The rearrangement links TRBV7-3 to TRBJ1-2; D is ambiguous. In germline, CDR1 is SGHTA, CDR2 FQGTGA. The V and J ends lost 0 bases and 4 bases respectively, with 6 bases between them. The length of the CDR3 is 13 residues. The CDR3 sequence is CASSLTLGYGYTF. The CDR3 nucleotides read TGTGCCAGCAGCTTAACTCTGGGCTATGGCTACACCTTC.

The chain has TRBV2 and TRBJ2-1, with 10 bases fitting TRBD2. Germline CDR1 SNHLY, CDR2 FYNNEI. V was pared by 4 bases and J by 14 bases, with 5 bases of the junction left unmatched. The CDR3 runs to 12 residues. In nucleotides, the CDR3 is TGTGCCAGCAGTGCCCAGAGCGGGAGGGAGTTCTTC. Translation: CASSAQSGREFF.

J is TRBJ2-1 and V is TRBV4-1; tentatively, D is TRBD1 or TRBD2 (7 bases each). This CDR3 spans 17 amino acids. Germline V gives CDR1 MGHRA, CDR2 YSYEKL. V was clipped by 6 bases and J by 0 bases, with 18 bases between them. The CDR3 region is CASSRDSGGGSYNEQFF. The CDR3 DNA sequence: TGCGCCAGCAGTCGCGATTCAGGGGGGGGCTCCTACAATGAGCAGTTCTTC.

The genes are TRBV6-6 and TRBJ2-7; D is perhaps TRBD1 (5 bases). This CDR3 spans 13 amino acids. V lost 5 bases and J lost 4, with 12 bases in between. CDR1 is MNHNY, CDR2 SVGAGI, per germline (reference sequence). CDR3 sequence: CASSPDRPYEQYF. Here the CDR3 DNA reads TGTGCCAGCAGTCCAGACAGACCGTACGAGCAGTACTTC.

V is TRBV4-3 and J is TRBJ1-2; 8 positions match TRBD1. Germline-derived CDR1 and CDR2 are LGHNA and YSLEER. Losses at the gene ends were 3 bases for V and 6 bases for J; bases not matched to a gene: 12. The CDR3 has 16 amino acids. The CDR3 DNA reads as TGCGCCAGCAGCCAGGCACCCGTGACAGGGGAGGATGGCTACACCTTC. Its translation: CASSQAPVTGEDGYTF.

This clone was detected only a few times. V usage is TRBV6-5 and J usage is TRBJ1-5; D is ambiguous. CDR1 and CDR2 (germline): MNHEY, SVGAGI. V was trimmed by 4 bases and J by 5 bases, leaving 9 bases between them. CDR3 length: 13 amino acids. The CDR3 is CASSWKEDQPQHF. In DNA form, the CDR3 reads TGTGCCAGCAGTTGGAAGGAGGATCAGCCCCAGCATTTT.

V usage is TRBV6-5 and J usage is TRBJ1-2; 8 bases align to TRBD1. The CDR3 length is 16 residues. V lost 0 bases and J lost 4; bases outside the gene matches: 7. Germline V gene data show CDR1 as MNHEY and CDR2 as SVGAGI. CDR3 region: CASSYSARGPGYGYTF. The DNA for the CDR3 is TGTGCCAGCAGTTACTCGGCCAGGGGGCCGGGCTATGGCTACACCTTC.

This chain uses TRBV2 with TRBJ2-4; TRBD2 aligns across 9 bases. Unmatched junction bases numbered 10, after V lost 7 bases and J lost 0 bases. The V gene's germline CDR1 is SNHLY and CDR2 FYNNEI. This CDR3 has 17 residues. The CDR3 bases are TGTGCCAGCATCGGGTCTAGCGGGACAATAGCCAAAAACATTCAGTACTTC. Its translation is CASIGSSGTIAKNIQYF. Combining the CDR3 with reference TRBV2 and TRBJ2-4 gives the whole variable domain EPEVTQTPSHQVTQMGQEVILRCVPISNHLYFYWYRQILGQKVEFLVSFYNNEISEKSEIFDDQFSVERPDGSNFTLKIRSTKLEDSAMYFCASIGSSGTIAKNIQYFGAGTRLSVL.

V and J are TRBV30 and TRBJ1-4, with TRBD1 matching over 7 bases. With 2 bases clipped from V and 5 bases from J, the junction kept 5 bases outside the gene matches. CDR1 is GTSNPN, CDR2 SVGIG, per germline (reference sequence). CDR3 length: 14 residues. The DNA for the CDR3 is TGTGCCTGGAGTCGCCAGGGGGTGAATGAAAAACTGTTTTTT. Protein sequence: CAWSRQGVNEKLFF.

The rearrangement uses TRBV7-2 and TRBJ2-1; 10 bases match TRBD2. The CDR3 spans 15 residues. Germline CDR1 and CDR2: SGHTA and FQGNSA. The J segment lost 16 bases and the V segment lost 2 bases, leaving 14 bases of the junction unmatched. DNA of the CDR3: TGTGCCAGCAGCTTACGCGTAACGAGCGGGGGGGCGTTTTTCTTC. Translation: CASSLRVTSGGAFFF.

This clone came up once. CDR3 sequence (DNA): TGTGCCAGCAGTCCCCCCCGGTCAACTAATGAAAAACTGTTTTTT. Its translation is CASSPPRSTNEKLFF. The V call is TRBV28, the J call TRBJ1-4, with D hard to call. V was shortened by 5 bases and J by 0 bases, with 10 bases between the two germline ends. This CDR3 has 15 amino acids. Germline CDR1 MDHEN, CDR2 SYDVKM.

The rearrangement uses TRBV10-1 and TRBJ1-1, with 7 bases aligning to TRBD1. The CDR3 spans 12 residues. The germline CDR1 and CDR2 sequences are WNHNN and SYGVQD (reference sequence). Unmatched junction bases numbered 6, after V lost 9 bases and J lost 5 bases. This CDR3 is CARNRGQTEAFF. Written as DNA, the CDR3 is TGCGCCAGGAACAGGGGACAGACTGAAGCTTTCTTT.

V is TRBV29-1 and J is TRBJ1-2; no firm D call. V dropped 0 bases and J dropped 7 bases, with 21 bases sitting between them. The germline gives CDR1 SQVTM, CDR2 ANQGSEA. The CDR3 is 16 residues long. This CDR3 is CSVEDPRGPAVGGYTF. Written as DNA, the CDR3 is TGCAGCGTTGAAGATCCGCGTGGGCCAGCCGTCGGTGGCTACACCTTC. Using reference TRBV29-1 and TRBJ1-2 for the parts outside the CDR3, the full variable domain is SAVISQKPSRDICQRGTSLTIQCQVDSQVTMMFWYRQQPGQSLTLIATANQGSEATYESGFVIDKFPISRPNLTFSTLTVSNMSPEDSSIYLCSVEDPRGPAVGGYTFGSGTRLTVV.

The CDR3 here is CASSFFVGQGRGQPQHF. In nucleotides, the CDR3 is TGTGCCAGCAGCTTTTTTGTGGGACAGGGCAGAGGTCAGCCCCAGCATTTT. The genes are TRBV5-6 and TRBJ1-5; 9 nucleotides align to TRBD1. This CDR3 is 17 amino acids long. With V trimmed by 2 bases and J by 6 bases, 12 bases remained unmatched. The V gene's germline CDR1 is SGHDT and CDR2 YYEEEE.